These 16 T cell receptor beta chains originate from one sample sequenced in a study of blood T cells in healthy people across ages. With a J-beta primer mix and a sample-barcoded 5' primer, a second PCR ran about 7 to 12 cycles. TCRdb re-derived calls from the 5' RACE reads in MiXCR, one entry per CDR3 protein. The table has 550,000 to 600,000 distinct CDR3 sequences, 25% to 30% seen once; the top ten hold roughly 20%. Input material: blood. All receptors derive from a woman aged 65 to 85 in good health.

This chain connects TRBV20-1 to TRBJ2-7, with D possibly matching TRBD2 (5 bases). The ends were cut back, 1 base at V and 1 base at J, with 11 bases in the middle. The CDR3 contains 14 residues. Germline V lookup: CDR1 DFQATT, CDR2 SNEGSKA (reference sequence). CDR3 nucleotide sequence: TGCAGTGCTAGAGTTGAGGGAAAGTCCTACGAGCAGTACTTC. Translation gives CSARVEGKSYEQYF.

The rearrangement links TRBV24-1 to TRBJ1-2; a possible D gene is TRBD1 (5 bases). The germline CDR1 and CDR2 sequences are KGHDR and SFDVKD. The CDR3 runs 13 residues. V was cut by 10 bases and J by 2 bases, with 13 bases left in between. The CDR3 reads CATRAGGNYGYTF. DNA for the CDR3: TGTGCCACAAGGGCCGGGGGGAACTATGGCTACACCTTC.

The chain has TRBV20-1 and TRBJ2-5; D gene unclear. The tail of the sequence fits TRBJ2-7 better, so the J call may be wrong. Germline CDR1 is DFQATT and CDR2 is SNEGSKA (reference sequence). The CDR3 has 15 amino acids. CDR3 DNA: TGCAGTGCTGCCCCTTCTGGCAGGTCCACCTACGAGCAGTACTTC. This gives the protein CSAAPSGRSTYEQYF.

The chain employs TRBV21-1 and TRBJ2-6. TRBV21-1 is reported as a pseudogene. The CDR3 is 18 residues long. The CDR3 DNA reads TGTGCCAGCAGCAAAGTCCCCAAGGGTCTCTCTGGGGCCAACGTCCTGACTTTC. Protein sequence: CASSKVPKGLSGANVLTF.

Turning to this clonotype: At one end, the junction sequence differs from germline, possibly due to a read error. This rearrangement joins TRBV5-1 to TRBJ1-2, with D perhaps TRBD1 (6 bases). The CDR3 length is 13 residues. The germline V gene encodes CDR1 SGHRS and CDR2 YFSETQ. This chain's CDR3 is CTSSLQGGYGYTF. CDR3 coding DNA: TGCACCAGCAGCTTACAGGGCGGCTATGGCTACACCTTC.

This clonotype was observed a handful of times. The chain uses TRBV2 and TRBJ1-2, with 12 positions matching TRBD1. Germline loops: CDR1 SNHLY, CDR2 FYNNEI. The CDR3 has 13 amino acids. Germline trimming cut 6 bases from V and 10 bases from J; bases unmatched to any gene: 6. The chain's CDR3 is CASRGDRGLNYTF. The CDR3 DNA reads TGTGCCAGCAGGGGGGACAGGGGGCTGAACTACACCTTC.

This clonotype was observed a handful of times. This chain links TRBV28 with TRBJ1-2, with TRBD1 as a possible D gene (5 bases). CDR3 length: 13 amino acids. Germline CDR1 MDHEN, CDR2 SYDVKM. V shed 7 bases and J shed 4 bases, with 13 bases lying between them. This chain's CDR3 is CASNPPGPYGYTF. Written as DNA, the CDR3 is TGTGCCAGCAATCCCCCGGGACCCTATGGCTACACCTTC.

About this clonotype: At one end, the junction sequence differs from germline, possibly due to a read error. The chain combines TRBV5-1 with TRBJ2-5; no clear D gene. The CDR3 covers 14 residues. CDR1 and CDR2 (germline): SGHRS, YFSETQ. CDR3 nucleotides: TGCGCCAGCGGCTTGGTAGCCGGGCAAGAGACCCAGTACTTC. It yields the protein CASGLVAGQETQYF.

Only a few counts were recorded for this clonotype. The chain links TRBV5-1 to TRBJ2-5, with 12 bases matching TRBD2. The length of the CDR3 is 16 residues. Trimming took 7 bases from V and 5 from J; bases not matched to a gene: 12. Germline-derived CDR1 and CDR2 are SGHRS and YFSETQ. The DNA for the CDR3 is TGCGCCAGCGGCCCAGGACTAGCGGGGAAACAGGAGACCCAGTACTTC. The encoded protein is CASGPGLAGKQETQYF.

Only a few counts were recorded for this clonotype. The chain recombines TRBV7-2 with TRBJ1-2, with TRBD1 identical over 7 bases. After removal of 6 bases from V and 7 bases from J, the junction contained 14 bases not matched to a gene. The germline gives CDR1 SGHTA, CDR2 FQGNSA. CDR3 length: 15 amino acids. CDR3 loop: CASRQDEGRQGGYTF. CDR3 DNA sequence: TGTGCCAGCAGACAGGACGAGGGAAGACAGGGTGGCTACACCTTC.

The V call is TRBV30, the J call TRBJ2-1, with D tentatively TRBD2 (7 bases). The CDR3 length is 15 residues. Between the trimmed V and J ends, which lost 0 bases and 7 bases, there was a span of 16 bases. Germline V lookup: CDR1 GTSNPN, CDR2 SVGIG (reference sequence). CDR3: CAWSVEGGALNEQFF. The CDR3 region has the DNA TGTGCCTGGAGTGTTGAGGGGGGGGCATTGAATGAGCAGTTCTTC. The full variable domain, its missing parts supplied by reference TRBV30 and TRBJ2-1, is SQTIHQWPATLVQPVGSPLSLECTVEGTSNPNLYWYRQAAGRGLQLLFYSVGIGQISSEVPQNLSASRPQDRQFILSSKKLLLSDSGFYLCAWSVEGGALNEQFFGPGTRLTVL.

This clonotype was counted only a few times. The rearrangement joins TRBV7-2 to TRBJ1-4; 7 bases are shared with TRBD1. CDR1 is SGHTA, CDR2 FQGNSA, per germline. The CDR3 is 15 residues long. Unmatched junction bases numbered 7, after V lost 5 bases and J lost 4 bases. Here the CDR3 reads CASSPDRAFNEKLFF. In DNA, the CDR3 is TGTGCCAGCAGCCCCGACAGGGCCTTTAATGAAAAACTGTTTTTT.

This chain links TRBV7-9 with TRBJ1-6, with D hard to call. Germline V gene lookup returns CDR1 SEHNR and CDR2 FQNEAQ (reference sequence). This CDR3 is built from 13 residues. The V gene lost 0 bases and the J gene lost 12 bases, with 9 bases spanning the gap. The CDR3 spells CASSLAFSIPLHF. CDR3 bases: TGTGCCAGCAGCTTAGCATTTTCGATACCCCTCCACTTT.

The chain employs TRBV12-3 or TRBV12-4 and TRBJ2-5, with D perhaps TRBD1 (5 bases). Trimming took 5 bases from V and 8 from J, leaving 15 bases between them. The CDR3 has 13 amino acids. In DNA, the CDR3 is TGTGCCAGCAGTACCGACAGTGGTGCCACCCAGTACTTC. Its protein is CASSTDSGATQYF.

Points on this clonotype: One end of the junction fails to match germline, which may point to a read error. The V call is TRBV9, the J call TRBJ1-1, with D unresolved. This CDR3 has 13 amino acids. Germline loops: CDR1 SGDLS, CDR2 YYNGEE. The CDR3 reads CASSSPVKTEAFF. DNA of the CDR3: TGTGCCAGCAGCTCCCCGGTGAAGACTGAAGCTTTCTTT.

This clonotype was seen a handful of times. For the CDR3, the DNA is TGTGCCAGCAGTAAGACAGGGATTAGCAATCAGCCCCAGCATTTT. The encoded protein is CASSKTGISNQPQHF. V is TRBV6-1 and J is TRBJ1-5, with 7 bases lining up with TRBD1. V trimming: 5 bases; J trimming: 0 bases; junction bases outside the gene matches: 4. Looked up from germline, CDR1 is MNHNS and CDR2 is SASEGT. The CDR3 is made up of 15 amino acids.